This T cell receptor beta chain stems from a study of cytomegalovirus exposure and HLA in healthy donors. Whole-study findings and limits: Through in vitro validation, three CMV-associated chains were shown to be specific for CMV antigens. Listed as cytomegalovirus-associated were 164 TCR beta chains. Within the approximately 120 validation repertoires, first-cohort TCR clusters tended to co-occur, according to a later analysis. Most TCR sequences were seen very rarely across donors, but some public TCRs occurred in many.

Generated by immunoSEQ multiplex PCR, the TCRdb table keeps only in-frame clones and is missing some. The table records 110,000 or so clones, 88% of them present only once. Trimming shortened V by 8 bases and J by 10 bases, and 15 bases separated the two germline ends. CDR1 is MNHNY, CDR2 SVGAGI, per germline (reference sequence). The CDR3 has 12 residues. On this clone itself: Its antigen is not known.

This receptor was taken from a man younger than 35 in good health and CMV-seropositive. Sequencing was performed on PBMCs. This rearrangement joins TRBV6-6 to TRBJ2-1, with D possibly TRBD2 on 6 matching bases. The CDR3, as DNA: TGTGCCAGCGGGACTCGTGTCTGGGAGCAGTTCTTC. Its translation: CASGTRVWEQFF.